Included here is one T cell receptor beta chain sequence, with context. Its antigen is still unknown. The data originate from a study of T cells in narcolepsy. Profiled with immunoSEQ multiplex PCR; TCRdb holds only in-frame clones, not every one. Among about 22,000 clones listed, 70% to 90% were seen once. Findings and caveats of the study: Healthy controls reportedly lacked the autoreactive clonotypes serially found in patients' blood.

The length of the CDR3 is 15 residues. The germline CDR1 and CDR2 sequences are LNHNV and YYDKDF (reference sequence). V lost 7 bases and J lost 2, with 15 bases in between. The sample was memory (CD45RA-) CD4+ T cells from blood. V and J are TRBV15 and TRBJ1-5; maybe TRBD1 (6 bases). The clonotype originates from a human donor in good health. The CDR3 protein is CATTREQGGNQPQHF. CDR3 DNA sequence: TGTGCCACCACCAGGGAACAGGGAGGCAATCAGCCCCAGCATTTT.